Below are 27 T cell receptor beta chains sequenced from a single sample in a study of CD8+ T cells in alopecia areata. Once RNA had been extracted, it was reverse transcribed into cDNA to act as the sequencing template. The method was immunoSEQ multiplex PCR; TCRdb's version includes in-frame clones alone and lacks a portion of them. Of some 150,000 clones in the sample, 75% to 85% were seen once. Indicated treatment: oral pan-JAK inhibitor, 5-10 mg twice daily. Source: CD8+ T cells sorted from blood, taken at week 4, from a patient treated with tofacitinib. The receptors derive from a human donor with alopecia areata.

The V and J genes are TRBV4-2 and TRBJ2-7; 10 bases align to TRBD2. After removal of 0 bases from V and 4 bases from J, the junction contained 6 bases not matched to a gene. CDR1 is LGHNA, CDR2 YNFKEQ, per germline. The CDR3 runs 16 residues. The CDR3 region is CASSQEASGSLYEQYF. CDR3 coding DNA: TGTGCCAGCAGCCAAGAAGCTAGCGGGAGCCTATACGAGCAGTACTTC.

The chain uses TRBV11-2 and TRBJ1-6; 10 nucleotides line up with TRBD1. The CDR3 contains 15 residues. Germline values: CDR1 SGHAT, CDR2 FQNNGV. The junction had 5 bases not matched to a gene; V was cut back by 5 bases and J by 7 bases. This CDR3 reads CASSRDRGRNSPLHF. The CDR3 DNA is TGTGCCAGCAGCCGGGACAGGGGAAGGAATTCACCCCTCCACTTT.

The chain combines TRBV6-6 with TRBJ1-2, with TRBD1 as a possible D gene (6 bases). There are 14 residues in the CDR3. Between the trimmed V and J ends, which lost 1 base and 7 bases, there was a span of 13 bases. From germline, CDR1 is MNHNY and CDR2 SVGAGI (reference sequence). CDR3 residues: CASSYYTGYGGYTF. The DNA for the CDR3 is TGTGCCAGCAGTTACTATACAGGGTATGGTGGCTACACCTTC.

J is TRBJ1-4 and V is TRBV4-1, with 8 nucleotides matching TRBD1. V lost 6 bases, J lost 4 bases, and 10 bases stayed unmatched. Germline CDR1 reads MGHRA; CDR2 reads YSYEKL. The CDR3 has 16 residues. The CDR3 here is CASSLLPTGDNEKLFF. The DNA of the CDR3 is TGCGCCAGCAGTCTCCTACCGACAGGGGATAATGAAAAACTGTTTTTT.

The CDR3 bases are TGTGCCAGCACCCCTAGCCTTGGGCAGGGGTTCACAGATACGCAGTATTTT. Translation: CASTPSLGQGFTDTQYF. The chain is built from TRBV27 and TRBJ2-3; D may be TRBD1 (6 bases). V was cut by 7 bases and J by 2 bases, with 22 bases left in between. Germline V gives CDR1 MNHEY, CDR2 SMNVEV (reference sequence). This CDR3 contains 17 residues.

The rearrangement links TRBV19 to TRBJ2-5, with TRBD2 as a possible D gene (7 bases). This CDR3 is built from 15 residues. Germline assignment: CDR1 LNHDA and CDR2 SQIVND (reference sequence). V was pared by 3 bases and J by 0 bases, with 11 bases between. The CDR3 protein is CASSMWRGHQETQYF. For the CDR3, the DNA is TGTGCCAGTAGTATGTGGCGGGGGCACCAAGAGACCCAGTACTTC.

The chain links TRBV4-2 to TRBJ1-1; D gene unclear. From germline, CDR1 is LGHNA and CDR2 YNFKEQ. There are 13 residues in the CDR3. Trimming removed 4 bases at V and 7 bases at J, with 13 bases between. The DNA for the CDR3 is TGTGCCAGCAGCCCAAGGACGACCCATGAAGCTTTCTTT. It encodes CASSPRTTHEAFF.

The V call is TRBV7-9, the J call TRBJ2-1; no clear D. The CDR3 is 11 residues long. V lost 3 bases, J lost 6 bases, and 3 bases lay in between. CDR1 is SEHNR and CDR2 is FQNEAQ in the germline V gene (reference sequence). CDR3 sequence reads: CASSLLNEQFF. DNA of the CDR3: TGTGCCAGCAGCTTGCTCAATGAGCAGTTCTTC.

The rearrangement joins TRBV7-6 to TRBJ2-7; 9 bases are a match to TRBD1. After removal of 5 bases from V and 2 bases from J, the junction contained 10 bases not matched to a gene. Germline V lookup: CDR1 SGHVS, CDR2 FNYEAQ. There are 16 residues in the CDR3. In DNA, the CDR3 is TGTGCCAGCAGCGCTACCCCCGGACAGGGGACCTACGAGCAGTACTTC. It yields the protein CASSATPGQGTYEQYF.

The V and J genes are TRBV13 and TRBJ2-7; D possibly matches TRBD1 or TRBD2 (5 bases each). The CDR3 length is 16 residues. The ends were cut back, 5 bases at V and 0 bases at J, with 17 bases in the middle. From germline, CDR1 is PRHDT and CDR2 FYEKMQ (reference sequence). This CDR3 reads CASSHTEGISSYEQYF. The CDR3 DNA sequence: TGTGCCAGCAGCCATACAGAGGGGATCAGCTCCTACGAGCAGTACTTC. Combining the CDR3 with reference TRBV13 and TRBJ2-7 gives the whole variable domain AAGVIQSPRHLIKEKRETATLKCYPIPRHDTVYWYQQGPGQDPQFLISFYEKMQSDKGSIPDRFSAQQFSDYHSELNMSSLELGDSALYFCASSHTEGISSYEQYFGPGTRLTVT.

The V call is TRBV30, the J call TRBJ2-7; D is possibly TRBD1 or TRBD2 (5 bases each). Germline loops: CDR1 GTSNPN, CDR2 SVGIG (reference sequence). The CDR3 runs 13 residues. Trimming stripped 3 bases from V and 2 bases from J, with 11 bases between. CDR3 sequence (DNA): TGTGCCTGGAGAGGGACGGGGACCTACGAGCAGTACTTC. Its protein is CAWRGTGTYEQYF.

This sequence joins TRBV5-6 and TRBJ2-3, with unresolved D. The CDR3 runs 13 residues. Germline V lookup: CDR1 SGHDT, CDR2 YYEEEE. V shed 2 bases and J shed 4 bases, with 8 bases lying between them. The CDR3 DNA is TGTGCCAGCAGCTTTCGAAACGCAGATACGCAGTATTTT. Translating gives CASSFRNADTQYF.

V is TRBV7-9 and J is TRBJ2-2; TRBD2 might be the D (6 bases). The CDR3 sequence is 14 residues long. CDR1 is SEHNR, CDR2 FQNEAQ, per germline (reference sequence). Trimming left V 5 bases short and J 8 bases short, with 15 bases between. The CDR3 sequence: CASSLRDSAGELFF. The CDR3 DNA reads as TGTGCCAGCAGCCTTCGGGACTCCGCAGGGGAGCTGTTTTTT.

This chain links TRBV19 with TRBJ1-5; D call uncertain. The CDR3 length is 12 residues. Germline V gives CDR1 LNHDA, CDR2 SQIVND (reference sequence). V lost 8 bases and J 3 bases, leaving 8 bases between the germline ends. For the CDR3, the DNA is TGTGCCAGTGCGTGGGTCAATCAGCCCCAGCATTTT. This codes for CASAWVNQPQHF. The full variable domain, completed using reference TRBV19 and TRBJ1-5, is DGGITQSPKYLFRKEGQNVTLSCEQNLNHDAMYWYRQDPGQGLRLIYYSQIVNDFQKGDIAEGYSVSREKKESFPLTVTSAQKNPTAFYLCASAWVNQPQHFGDGTRLSIL.

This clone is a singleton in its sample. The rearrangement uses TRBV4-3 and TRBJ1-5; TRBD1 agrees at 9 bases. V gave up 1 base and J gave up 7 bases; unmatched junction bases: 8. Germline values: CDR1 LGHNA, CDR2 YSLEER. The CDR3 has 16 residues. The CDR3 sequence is CASSQGTGASGQPQHF. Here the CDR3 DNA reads TGCGCCAGCAGCCAAGGGACAGGGGCAAGCGGGCAGCCCCAGCATTTT.

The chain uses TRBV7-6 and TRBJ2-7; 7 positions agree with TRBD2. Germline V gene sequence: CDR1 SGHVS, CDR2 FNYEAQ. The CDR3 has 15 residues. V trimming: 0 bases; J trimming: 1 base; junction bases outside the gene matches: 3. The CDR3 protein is CASSLAGGTSYEQYF. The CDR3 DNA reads TGTGCCAGCAGCTTAGCCGGGGGGACTTCCTACGAGCAGTACTTC.

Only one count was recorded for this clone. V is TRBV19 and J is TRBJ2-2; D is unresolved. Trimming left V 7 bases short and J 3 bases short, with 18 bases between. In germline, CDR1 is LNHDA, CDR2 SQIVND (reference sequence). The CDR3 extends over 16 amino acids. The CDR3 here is CASIQKATSYTGELFF. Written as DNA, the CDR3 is TGTGCCAGTATCCAGAAGGCGACGTCTTACACCGGGGAGCTGTTTTTT.

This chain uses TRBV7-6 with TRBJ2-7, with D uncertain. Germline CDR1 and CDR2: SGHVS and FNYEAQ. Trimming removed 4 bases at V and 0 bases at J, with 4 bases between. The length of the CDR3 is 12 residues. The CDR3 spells CASSSSSYEQYF. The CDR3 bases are TGTGCCAGCAGCTCGAGCTCCTACGAGCAGTACTTC.

The CDR3: CASSTTGTYSGANVLTF. The CDR3 nucleotides read TGTGCCAGCAGCACAACCGGGACGTACTCTGGGGCCAACGTCCTGACTTTC. V is TRBV7-9 and J is TRBJ2-6; perhaps D is TRBD1 or TRBD2 (5 bases each). CDR1 is SEHNR, CDR2 FQNEAQ, per germline (reference sequence). This CDR3 is 17 amino acids long. Trimming cost V 5 bases and J 0 bases, with 14 bases left between them. The full variable domain, in which reference TRBV7-9 and TRBJ2-6 provide the parts outside the CDR3, is DTGVSQNPRHKITKRGQNVTFRCDPISEHNRLYWYRQTLGQGPEFLTYFQNEAQLEKSRLLSDRFSAERPKGSFSTLEIQRTEQGDSAMYLCASSTTGTYSGANVLTFGAGSRLTVL.

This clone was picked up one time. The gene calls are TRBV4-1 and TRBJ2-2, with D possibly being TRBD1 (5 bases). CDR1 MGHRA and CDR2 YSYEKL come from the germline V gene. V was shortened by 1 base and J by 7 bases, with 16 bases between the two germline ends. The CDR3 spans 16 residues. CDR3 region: CASSQALGQLIGELFF. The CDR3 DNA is TGCGCCAGCAGCCAAGCTTTGGGGCAGTTAATCGGGGAGCTGTTTTTT.

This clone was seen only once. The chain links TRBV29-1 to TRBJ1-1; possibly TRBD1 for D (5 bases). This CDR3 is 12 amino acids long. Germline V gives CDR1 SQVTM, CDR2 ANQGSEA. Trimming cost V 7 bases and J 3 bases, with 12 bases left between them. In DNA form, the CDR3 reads TGCAGCGCTCCGTCGGGGGACACTGAAGCTTTCTTT. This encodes CSAPSGDTEAFF.

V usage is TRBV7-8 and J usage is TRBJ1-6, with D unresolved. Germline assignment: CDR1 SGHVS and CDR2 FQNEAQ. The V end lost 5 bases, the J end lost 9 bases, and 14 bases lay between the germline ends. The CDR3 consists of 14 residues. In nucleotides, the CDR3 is TGTGCCAGCAGCCCACGGCACGCGTTTTCACCCCTCCACTTT. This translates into CASSPRHAFSPLHF.

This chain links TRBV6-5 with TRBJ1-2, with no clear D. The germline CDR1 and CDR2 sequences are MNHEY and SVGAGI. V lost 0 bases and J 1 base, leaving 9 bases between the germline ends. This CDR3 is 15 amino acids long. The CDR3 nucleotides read TGTGCCAGCAGTTACTCGGCGCTAATTAACTATGGCTACACCTTC. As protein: CASSYSALINYGYTF.

The CDR3 DNA reads as TGTGCCAGCAGCCAGCGTACAGGGCCAGATACGCAGTATTTT. Protein: CASSQRTGPDTQYF. V usage is TRBV4-2 and J usage is TRBJ2-3; a possible D gene is TRBD1 (6 bases). CDR3 size: 14 residues. V lost 3 bases, J lost 4 bases, and 11 bases lay in between. Looked up from germline, CDR1 is LGHNA and CDR2 is YNFKEQ.

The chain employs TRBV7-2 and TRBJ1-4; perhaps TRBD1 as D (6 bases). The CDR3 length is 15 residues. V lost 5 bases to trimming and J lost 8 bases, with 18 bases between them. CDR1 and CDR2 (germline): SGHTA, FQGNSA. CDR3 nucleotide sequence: TGTGCCAGCAGCCCAACCGGGACAACCGGCGAAAAACTGTTTTTT. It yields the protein CASSPTGTTGEKLFF.

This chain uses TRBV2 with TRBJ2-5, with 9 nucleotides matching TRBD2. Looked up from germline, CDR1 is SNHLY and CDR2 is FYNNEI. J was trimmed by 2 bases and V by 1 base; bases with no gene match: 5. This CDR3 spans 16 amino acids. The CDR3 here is CASSEVLAGAQETQYF. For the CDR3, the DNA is TGTGCCAGCAGTGAAGTCTTAGCGGGAGCTCAAGAGACCCAGTACTTC. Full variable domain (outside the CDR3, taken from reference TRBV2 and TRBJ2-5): EPEVTQTPSHQVTQMGQEVILRCVPISNHLYFYWYRQILGQKVEFLVSFYNNEISEKSEIFDDQFSVERPDGSNFTLKIRSTKLEDSAMYFCASSEVLAGAQETQYFGPGTRLLVL.

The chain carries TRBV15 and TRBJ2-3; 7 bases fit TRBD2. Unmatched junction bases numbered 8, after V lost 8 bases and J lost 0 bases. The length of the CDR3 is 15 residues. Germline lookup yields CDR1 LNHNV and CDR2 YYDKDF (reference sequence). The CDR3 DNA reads TGTGCCACCGAGCGGGGCACAGCTAGCACAGATACGCAGTATTTT. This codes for CATERGTASTDTQYF.